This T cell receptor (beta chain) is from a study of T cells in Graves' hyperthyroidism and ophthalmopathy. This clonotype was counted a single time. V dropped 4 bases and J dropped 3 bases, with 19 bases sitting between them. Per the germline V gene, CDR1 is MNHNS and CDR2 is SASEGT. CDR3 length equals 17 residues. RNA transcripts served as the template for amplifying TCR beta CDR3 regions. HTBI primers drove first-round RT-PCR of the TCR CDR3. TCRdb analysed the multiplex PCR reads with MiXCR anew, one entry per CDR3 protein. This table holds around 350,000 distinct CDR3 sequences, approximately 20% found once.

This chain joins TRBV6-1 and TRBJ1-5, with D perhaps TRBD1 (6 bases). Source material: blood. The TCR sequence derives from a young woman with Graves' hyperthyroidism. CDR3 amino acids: CASSVRDKGFPNQPQHF. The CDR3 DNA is TGTGCCAGCAGTGTCCGGGACAAGGGTTTTCCCAATCAGCCCCAGCATTTT.